A single sample is the source of the 17 T cell receptor beta chains below, sequenced in a study of blood T cell repertoires in COVID-19. The data were produced by immunoSEQ multiplex PCR, yet TCRdb's version contains in-frame clones alone and is incomplete. This sample yields about 160,000 clones, of which roughly 83% are seen a single time; about a tenth belongs to the top ten. Material: peripheral blood. These receptors originate from an elderly woman with active or convalescent COVID-19.

This clone was picked up a small number of times. The chain couples TRBV27 to TRBJ2-5, with TRBD2 matching over 12 bases. The V and J ends lost 6 bases and 5 bases, in that order; junction bases with no gene match: 7. The CDR3 runs 15 residues. Germline-derived CDR1 and CDR2 are MNHEY and SMNVEV (reference sequence). The CDR3 is CASRTSGGLMETQYF. The CDR3, as DNA: TGTGCCAGCAGGACTAGCGGGGGCCTTATGGAGACCCAGTACTTC.

This chain joins TRBV10-2 and TRBJ1-1, with a weak D call TRBD1 (5 bases). CDR1 is WSHSY, CDR2 SAAADI, per germline. The germline V and J ends were trimmed by 4 bases and 3 bases, with 9 bases remaining between them. The CDR3 extends over 13 amino acids. CDR3 protein: CASSVRGDTEAFF. CDR3 nucleotides: TGCGCCAGCAGTGTTAGGGGTGACACTGAAGCTTTCTTT.

The sample holds a few counts of this clone. The genes are TRBV23-1 and TRBJ2-5; TRBD1 might be the D (5 bases). TRBV23-1 is reported as an ORF; its role is uncertain. CDR3 length: 14 amino acids. Trimming left V 0 bases short and J 5 bases short, with 10 bases between. The CDR3 DNA reads as TGCGCCAGCAGTCAATCAGACAGTGGGGAGACCCAGTACTTC. Translating gives CASSQSDSGETQYF.

V and J are TRBV5-6 and TRBJ2-7; D call uncertain. The CDR3 covers 14 residues. Germline CDR1 SGHDT, CDR2 YYEEEE. With 4 bases removed from V and 2 bases from J, the gap between germline ends came to 13 bases. The CDR3 DNA is TGTGCCAGCAGCCACGCAGGTCCTACCTACGAGCAGTACTTC. Translated: CASSHAGPTYEQYF.

The gene calls are TRBV10-3 and TRBJ2-5; TRBD2 might be the D (7 bases). This CDR3 comprises 16 residues. V shed 10 bases and J shed 4 bases, with 25 bases lying between them. Germline V CDR1 and CDR2: ENHRY, SYGVKD. The CDR3 reads CATGGGGTRRSETQYF. The CDR3 DNA follows: TGTGCCACCGGAGGGGGGGGGACCCGGAGGTCAGAGACCCAGTACTTC.

The CDR3 DNA follows: TGTGCCAGCAGTGAAGAGGGAAGGGGACTTTCACCCCTCCACTTT. Translation gives CASSEEGRGLSPLHF. The chain carries TRBV6-1 and TRBJ1-6; possibly TRBD1 for D (5 bases). CDR1 MNHNS and CDR2 SASEGT come from the germline V gene. V was pared by 1 base and J by 9 bases, with 13 bases between. The CDR3 is 15 amino acids.

This clone was counted once. The chain joins TRBV10-3 to TRBJ1-2; unclear D gene. V was cut by 0 bases and J by 2 bases, with 7 bases left in between. Germline CDR1 ENHRY, CDR2 SYGVKD. The CDR3 has 14 residues. This CDR3 reads CAISESLQNYGYTF. The DNA for the CDR3 is TGTGCCATCAGTGAGTCGTTACAGAACTATGGCTACACCTTC.

The gene calls are TRBV27 and TRBJ1-2; D may be TRBD1 (6 bases). The CDR3 totals 14 residues. V was clipped by 5 bases and J by 0 bases, with 10 bases between them. Germline V gene data show CDR1 as MNHEY and CDR2 as SMNVEV (reference sequence). CDR3 bases: TGTGCCAGCAGTCCTCGACAGGCTAACTATGGCTACACCTTC. Translation gives CASSPRQANYGYTF.

The DNA of the CDR3 is TGCGCCAGCAGCCCCGACACCTATAGCAATCAGCCCCAGCATTTT. Its protein is CASSPDTYSNQPQHF. The V call is TRBV5-1, the J call TRBJ1-5; unclear D gene. V lost 4 bases and J lost 0, with 11 bases in between. Germline CDR1 SGHRS, CDR2 YFSETQ. The CDR3 is 15 residues long.

The V and J genes are TRBV6-5 and TRBJ2-7; tentatively, D is TRBD1 (6 bases). Per germline, CDR1 MNHEY and CDR2 SVGAGI. The CDR3 extends over 15 amino acids. Between the trimmed V and J ends, which lost 6 bases and 2 bases, there was a span of 17 bases. In DNA form, the CDR3 reads TGTGCCAGCAGCCCCGGGACACCGAAGCCCTACGAGCAGTACTTC. It yields the protein CASSPGTPKPYEQYF.

The chain employs TRBV6-6 and TRBJ1-3, with 7 nucleotides matching TRBD1. The CDR3 is 14 residues long. Germline trimming cut 6 bases from V and 5 bases from J; bases unmatched to any gene: 7. The germline V gene encodes CDR1 MNHNY and CDR2 SVGAGI (reference sequence). The CDR3 region has the DNA TGTGCCAGCAGCCCCGGGACAGCAAGAAACACCATATATTTT. This sequence encodes CASSPGTARNTIYF.

This chain links TRBV28 with TRBJ2-7; possible D gene TRBD1, 6 bases. V dropped 6 bases and J dropped 2 bases, with 20 bases sitting between them. Germline V gene sequence: CDR1 MDHEN, CDR2 SYDVKM. The CDR3 contains 16 residues. CDR3 nucleotide sequence: TGTGCCAGCAGCCCTTTTCGTCGGACAGCAACCTACGAGCAGTACTTC. Residues: CASSPFRRTATYEQYF.

CDR3 residues: CASRGTGVFNEQFF. The CDR3 DNA follows: TGTGCCTCCAGGGGGACAGGGGTTTTCAATGAGCAGTTCTTC. The rearrangement uses TRBV27 and TRBJ2-1; TRBD1 matches at 10 bases. The CDR3 is made up of 14 amino acids. Germline loops: CDR1 MNHEY, CDR2 SMNVEV (reference sequence). The ends lost 11 bases at V and 6 bases at J; junction bases unmatched: 10.

The rearrangement links TRBV13 to TRBJ2-1, with TRBD2 identical over 11 bases. The CDR3 contains 22 residues. Germline V gene data show CDR1 as PRHDT and CDR2 as FYEKMQ (reference sequence). Germline trimming cut 6 bases from V and 3 bases from J; bases unmatched to any gene: 25. The CDR3 DNA reads as TGTGCCAGCAGTTTCAGCGTGGGAGCCGATCTAGCGGGGGGTATACGCTACAATGAGCAGTTCTTC. It specifies CASSFSVGADLAGGIRYNEQFF.

The chain recombines TRBV9 with TRBJ1-1; possibly TRBD1 for D (5 bases). Trimming pared 3 bases from V and 1 base from J, leaving 10 bases between. CDR1 SGDLS and CDR2 YYNGEE come from the germline V gene. The CDR3 totals 14 residues. DNA of the CDR3: TGTGCCAGCAGCGGAGGACACCCGAACACTGAAGCTTTCTTT. Translating it yields CASSGGHPNTEAFF.

This chain uses TRBV6-5 with TRBJ2-1; 15 positions agree with TRBD2. The germline CDR1 and CDR2 sequences are MNHEY and SVGAGI. With 8 bases clipped from V and 7 bases from J, the junction kept 6 bases outside the gene matches. The CDR3 sequence is 15 residues long. CDR3 protein: CASLRTSGGENEQFF. The DNA of the CDR3 is TGTGCCAGCCTCCGGACTAGCGGGGGGGAAAATGAGCAGTTCTTC.

This clone was detected only once. The rearrangement links TRBV19 to TRBJ1-1, with a tentative D call TRBD1 (5 bases). Germline CDR1 reads LNHDA; CDR2 reads SQIVND (reference sequence). Trimming stripped 5 bases from V and 1 base from J, with 8 bases between. This CDR3 region has 13 residues. The CDR3 protein is CASSSQGNTEAFF. CDR3 DNA: TGTGCCAGTAGTTCTCAGGGGAACACTGAAGCTTTCTTT. The variable domain in full, completed from reference TRBV19 and TRBJ1-1, reads DGGITQSPKYLFRKEGQNVTLSCEQNLNHDAMYWYRQDPGQGLRLIYYSQIVNDFQKGDIAEGYSVSREKKESFPLTVTSAQKNPTAFYLCASSSQGNTEAFFGQGTRLTVV.